This entry concerns a single T cell receptor beta chain. The table lists this clonotype with a few counts. What this receptor recognizes is not known. The record has no base qualities; no much larger clone is one base away. The V end loses 0 bases and the J end loses 4 bases, and a stretch of 13 bases separates them. According to the germline V gene (reference sequence), CDR1 reads SGHNT and CDR2 reads YYREEE. Including cysteine and phenylalanine, the CDR3 has 16 amino acids. Just the 48-base CDR3 DNA is kept, in frame starting at base 1. This sample is drawn from a study of Graves' ophthalmopathy and Graves' hyperthyroidism (dated by TCRdb to the late 2010s). Looking at the study overall: Peripheral blood was collected at initial diagnosis, before any treatment. In total, under 150 blood samples were TCR-sequenced: fewer than 50 ophthalmopathy, some 72 hyperthyroidism and about 17 hyperthyroidism-to-ophthalmopathy patients. Once sampling was done, hyperthyroidism patients were given methimazole at a starting dose of 30 mg daily, while ophthalmopathy patients were given high-dose intravenous methylprednisolone. TCR beta repertoire signatures were used to distinguish Graves' ophthalmopathy from Graves' hyperthyroidism and to predict progression to ophthalmopathy. The independent validation cohort included under 20 hyperthyroidism patients plus 17 patients who later progressed from hyperthyroidism to ophthalmopathy. In more than five hyperthyroidism patients, the T-cell repertoires found in thyroid tissue were compared with those found in blood. The 95 to 100 discovery patients were divided at random into training and test sets in a 7:3 ratio. A discovery set of 95 to 100 patients (43 ophthalmopathy, about 58 stable hyperthyroidism) was enrolled to explore V-J signatures distinguishing ophthalmopathy from hyperthyroidism. Paper-wide results and their limitations: In cross-validation, the 13-signature model distinguished ophthalmopathy from stable hyperthyroidism with approximately 88% sensitivity and 81% to 83% specificity, and in the test set the corresponding values were around 78% and 73%. No statistical method was used to predetermine the sample size, and group allocation was not hidden from the investigators. In validation, the model predicted ophthalmopathy progression with about 71% sensitivity and less than 80% specificity; roughly eleven predicted patients were CT-confirmed with GO in a median of approximately six months. Among expanded thyroid clonotypes with frequency above 0.001, most also showed up in blood, which suggests that blood repertoires may reflect the thyroid immune response.

TCR beta CDR3 regions were amplified from RNA transcripts for repertoire sequencing. HTBI primers and the Qiagen OneStep RT-PCR kit were used in a first-round RT-PCR, which was followed by a second-round multiplex PCR, size selection and purification. Libraries were sequenced on an Illumina HiSeq2000 using paired-end 100 bp reads. Per the authors' processing: SOAPnuke was used to process the reads, removing any read that contained adapters or uncalled bases, had a mean Phred below 15, or lacked an exact match to the constant primer or identifier. COPE v1.2.5 was used to merge high-quality paired reads. Unique nucleotide sequences were defined as clonotypes and aligned to IMGT TRB V, D and J references using MiTCR v1.1. The analysis was limited to V-J combinations with a frequency above 0.0001, which together covered approximately 99% of repertoires. A TCR clonal expansion and chaos score per V-J combination was defined as the ratio of F50 clonal expansion to chaos observed in the TCRdist matrix. Welch's t-statistics and random forest were used to reduce features to about 14 V-J combinations, which were fed into a naive Bayes classifier. The similarity between thyroid and blood repertoires was quantified using the Morisita-Horn index. TCRdb ran its own pipeline on the public reads, namely fastp trimming at Q25 and MiXCR clone calling, and kept in-frame beta chains. Rows with one shared CDR3 protein collapse into an entry with the most common genes and DNA. TCRdb, not the authors, supplied the V and J calls. The sample has just over 400,000 distinct CDR3 sequences on record, more than 20% of them singletons. The top ten hold around 3.1% of the sample.

A patient counted as having stable hyperthyroidism if there was no progression to ophthalmopathy within 18 months of follow-up. Patients with hyperthyroidism were aged 18 to 65 years, had been newly diagnosed, and had a disease duration of less than 2 months. Patients with other autoimmune diseases, uncontrolled infections, pregnancy or lactation were excluded from the study. Clinical symptoms, serum thyroxine, TRAb, thyroid ultrasound and orbital computed tomography were used for diagnosis. PBMCs were isolated from 7.5 to 10 ml of fresh peripheral blood by Ficoll-Paque density gradient centrifugation. Total RNA was extracted with Trizol reagent and quality-checked on an Agilent 2100 Bioanalyzer.

The sequence joins TRBV5-4 to TRBJ2-2; the D region possibly corresponds to TRBD1 (6 bases align). Sequenced sample: peripheral blood. The clonotype originates from a woman aged 18-30 years with stable Graves' hyperthyroidism. Donor details come from another sample of the same person, matched by shared clones. The CDR3 is CASSLAVQGITGELFF. The DNA reads TGTGCCAGCAGCTTGGCCGTACAGGGAATCACCGGGGAGCTGTTTTTT.